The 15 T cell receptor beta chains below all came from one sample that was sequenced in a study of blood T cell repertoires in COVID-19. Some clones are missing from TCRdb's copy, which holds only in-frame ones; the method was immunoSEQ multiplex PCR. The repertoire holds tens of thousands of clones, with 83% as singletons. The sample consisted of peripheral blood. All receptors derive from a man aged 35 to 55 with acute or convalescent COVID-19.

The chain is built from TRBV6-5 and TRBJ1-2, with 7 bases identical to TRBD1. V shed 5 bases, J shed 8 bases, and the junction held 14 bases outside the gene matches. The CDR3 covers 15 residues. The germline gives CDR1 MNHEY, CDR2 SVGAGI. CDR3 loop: CASSPTTPGGGGYTF. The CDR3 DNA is TGTGCCAGCAGTCCCACCACCCCAGGGGGTGGAGGCTACACCTTC.

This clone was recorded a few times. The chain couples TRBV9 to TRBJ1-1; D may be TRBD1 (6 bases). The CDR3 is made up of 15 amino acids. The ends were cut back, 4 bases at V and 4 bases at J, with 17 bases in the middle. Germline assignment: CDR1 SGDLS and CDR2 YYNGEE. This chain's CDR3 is CASSPQQGSITEAFF. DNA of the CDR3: TGTGCCAGCAGCCCGCAACAGGGATCGATCACTGAAGCTTTCTTT.

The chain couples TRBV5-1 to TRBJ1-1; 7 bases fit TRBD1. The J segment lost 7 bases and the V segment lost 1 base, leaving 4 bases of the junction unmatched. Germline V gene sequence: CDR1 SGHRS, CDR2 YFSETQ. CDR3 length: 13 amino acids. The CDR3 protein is CASSLPGQVEAFF. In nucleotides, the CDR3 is TGCGCCAGCAGCTTGCCCGGACAGGTTGAAGCTTTCTTT. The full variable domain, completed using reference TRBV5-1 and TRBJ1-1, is KAGVTQTPRYLIKTRGQQVTLSCSPISGHRSVSWYQQTPGQGLQFLFEYFSETQRNKGNFPGRFSGRQFSNSRSEMNVSTLELGDSALYLCASSLPGQVEAFFGQGTRLTVV.

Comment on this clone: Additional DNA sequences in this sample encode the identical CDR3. The CDR3 is CASSLQGYEQYF. As DNA, the CDR3 is TGCGCCAGCAGCTTACAGGGCTACGAGCAGTACTTC. The gene calls are TRBV5-1 and TRBJ2-7; D perhaps matches TRBD1 (6 bases). Germline loops: CDR1 SGHRS, CDR2 YFSETQ. V dropped 2 bases and J dropped 3 bases, with 6 bases sitting between them. This CDR3 has 12 residues.

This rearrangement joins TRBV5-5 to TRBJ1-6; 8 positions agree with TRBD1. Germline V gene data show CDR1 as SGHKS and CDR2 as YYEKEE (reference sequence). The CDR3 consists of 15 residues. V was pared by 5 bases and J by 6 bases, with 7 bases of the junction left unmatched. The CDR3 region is CASRPGQGANSPLHF. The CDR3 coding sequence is TGTGCCAGCAGACCTGGGCAGGGGGCTAATTCACCCCTCCACTTT.

CDR3 DNA: TGTGCCAGTAGTATAAGTAGCGGGGAGCTGTTTTTT. It yields the protein CASSISSGELFF. The chain joins TRBV19 to TRBJ2-2; D gene unclear. The CDR3 runs to 12 residues. Trimming pared 2 bases from V and 7 bases from J, leaving 5 bases between. Germline CDR1 is LNHDA and CDR2 is SQIVND (reference sequence).

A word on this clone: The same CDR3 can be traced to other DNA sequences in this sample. CDR3 in amino acids: CATSDKGQSSYNEQFF. CDR3 bases: TGTGCCACCAGTGATAAAGGACAGAGCTCCTACAATGAGCAGTTCTTC. The chain joins TRBV24-1 to TRBJ2-1; D possibly corresponds to TRBD1 (6 bases). The CDR3 extends over 16 amino acids. Germline V gives CDR1 KGHDR, CDR2 SFDVKD. The V end lost 3 bases, the J end lost 0 bases, and 11 bases lay between the germline ends.

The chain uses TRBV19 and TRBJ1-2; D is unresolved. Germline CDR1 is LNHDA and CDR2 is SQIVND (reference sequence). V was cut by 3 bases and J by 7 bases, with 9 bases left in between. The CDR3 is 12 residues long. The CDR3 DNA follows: TGTGCCAGTAGTATGGAGGAGCGTGGCTACACCTTC. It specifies CASSMEERGYTF.

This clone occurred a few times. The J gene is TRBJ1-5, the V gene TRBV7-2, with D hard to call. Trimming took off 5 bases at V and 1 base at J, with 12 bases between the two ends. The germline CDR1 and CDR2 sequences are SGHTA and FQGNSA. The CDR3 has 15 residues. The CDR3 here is CASSPDSVSNQPQHF. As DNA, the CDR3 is TGTGCCAGCAGCCCGGACTCTGTAAGCAATCAGCCCCAGCATTTT.

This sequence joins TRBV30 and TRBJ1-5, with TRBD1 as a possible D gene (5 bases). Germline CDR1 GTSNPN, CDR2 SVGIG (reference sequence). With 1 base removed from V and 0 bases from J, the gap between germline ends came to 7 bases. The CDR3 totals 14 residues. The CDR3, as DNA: TGTGCCTGGAGTGCAGGGTATAGCAATCAGCCCCAGCATTTT. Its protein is CAWSAGYSNQPQHF. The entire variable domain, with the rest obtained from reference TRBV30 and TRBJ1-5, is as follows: SQTIHQWPATLVQPVGSPLSLECTVEGTSNPNLYWYRQAAGRGLQLLFYSVGIGQISSEVPQNLSASRPQDRQFILSSKKLLLSDSGFYLCAWSAGYSNQPQHFGDGTRLSIL.

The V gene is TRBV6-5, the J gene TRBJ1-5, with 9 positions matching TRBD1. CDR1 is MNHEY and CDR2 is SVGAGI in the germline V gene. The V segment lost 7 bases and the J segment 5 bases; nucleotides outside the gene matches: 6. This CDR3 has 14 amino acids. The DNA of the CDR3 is TGTGCCAGCACCGACAGGGGGTTTTATCAGCCCCAGCATTTT. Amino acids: CASTDRGFYQPQHF.

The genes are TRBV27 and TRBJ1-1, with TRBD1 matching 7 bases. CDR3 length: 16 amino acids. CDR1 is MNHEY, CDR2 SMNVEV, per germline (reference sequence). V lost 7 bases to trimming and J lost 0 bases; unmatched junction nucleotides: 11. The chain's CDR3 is CASTRRQGLMNTEAFF. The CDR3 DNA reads TGTGCCAGCACCCGCAGACAGGGCCTCATGAACACTGAAGCTTTCTTT.

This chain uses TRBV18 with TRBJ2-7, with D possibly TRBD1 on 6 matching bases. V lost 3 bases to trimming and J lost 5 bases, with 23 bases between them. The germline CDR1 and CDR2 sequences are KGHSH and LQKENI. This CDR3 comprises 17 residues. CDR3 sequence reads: CASSPTPETGPLDEQYF. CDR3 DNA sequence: TGTGCCAGCTCACCCACGCCTGAGACAGGCCCTCTGGACGAGCAGTACTTC.

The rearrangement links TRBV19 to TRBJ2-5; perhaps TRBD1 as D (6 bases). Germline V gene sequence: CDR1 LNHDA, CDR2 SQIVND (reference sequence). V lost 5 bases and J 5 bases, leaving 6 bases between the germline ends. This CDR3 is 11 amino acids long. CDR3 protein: CASSQGETQYF. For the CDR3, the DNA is TGTGCCAGTAGTCAGGGGGAGACCCAGTACTTC.

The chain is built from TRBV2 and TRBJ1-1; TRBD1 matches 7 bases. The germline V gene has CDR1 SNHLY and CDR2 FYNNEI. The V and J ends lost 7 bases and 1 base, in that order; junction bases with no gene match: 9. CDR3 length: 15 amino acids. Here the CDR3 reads CASTINRGWNTEAFF. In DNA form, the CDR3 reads TGTGCCAGCACGATAAACAGGGGTTGGAACACTGAAGCTTTCTTT. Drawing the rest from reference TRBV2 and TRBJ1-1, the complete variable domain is EPEVTQTPSHQVTQMGQEVILRCVPISNHLYFYWYRQILGQKVEFLVSFYNNEISEKSEIFDDQFSVERPDGSNFTLKIRSTKLEDSAMYFCASTINRGWNTEAFFGQGTRLTVV.